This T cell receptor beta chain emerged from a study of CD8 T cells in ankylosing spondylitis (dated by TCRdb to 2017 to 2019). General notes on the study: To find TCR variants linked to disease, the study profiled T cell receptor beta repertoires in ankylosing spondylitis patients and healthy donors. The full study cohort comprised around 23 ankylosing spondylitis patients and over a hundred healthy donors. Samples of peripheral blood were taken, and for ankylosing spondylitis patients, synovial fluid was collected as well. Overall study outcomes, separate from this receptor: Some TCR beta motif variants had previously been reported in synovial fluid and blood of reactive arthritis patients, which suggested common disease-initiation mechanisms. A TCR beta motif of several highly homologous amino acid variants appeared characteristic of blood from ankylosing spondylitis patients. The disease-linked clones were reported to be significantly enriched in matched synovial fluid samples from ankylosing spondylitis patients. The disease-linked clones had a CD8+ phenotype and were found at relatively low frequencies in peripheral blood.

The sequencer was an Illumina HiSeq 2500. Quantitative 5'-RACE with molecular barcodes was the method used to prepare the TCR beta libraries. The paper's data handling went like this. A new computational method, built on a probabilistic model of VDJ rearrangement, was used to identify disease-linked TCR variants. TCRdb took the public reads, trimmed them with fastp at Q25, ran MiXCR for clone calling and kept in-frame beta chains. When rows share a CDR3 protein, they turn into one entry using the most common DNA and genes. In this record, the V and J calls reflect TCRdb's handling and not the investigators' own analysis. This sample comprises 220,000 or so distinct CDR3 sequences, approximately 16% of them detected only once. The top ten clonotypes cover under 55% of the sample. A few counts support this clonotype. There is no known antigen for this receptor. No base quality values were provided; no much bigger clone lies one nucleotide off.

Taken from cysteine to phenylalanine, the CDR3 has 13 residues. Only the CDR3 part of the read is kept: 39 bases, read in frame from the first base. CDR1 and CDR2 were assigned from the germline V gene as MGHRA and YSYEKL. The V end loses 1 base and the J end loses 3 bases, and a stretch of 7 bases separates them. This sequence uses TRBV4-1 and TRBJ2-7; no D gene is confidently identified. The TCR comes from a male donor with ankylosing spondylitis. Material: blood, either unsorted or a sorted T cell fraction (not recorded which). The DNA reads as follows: TGCGCCAGCAGCCAAGTAAACGGCTACGAGCAGTACTTC. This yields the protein CASSQVNGYEQYF.